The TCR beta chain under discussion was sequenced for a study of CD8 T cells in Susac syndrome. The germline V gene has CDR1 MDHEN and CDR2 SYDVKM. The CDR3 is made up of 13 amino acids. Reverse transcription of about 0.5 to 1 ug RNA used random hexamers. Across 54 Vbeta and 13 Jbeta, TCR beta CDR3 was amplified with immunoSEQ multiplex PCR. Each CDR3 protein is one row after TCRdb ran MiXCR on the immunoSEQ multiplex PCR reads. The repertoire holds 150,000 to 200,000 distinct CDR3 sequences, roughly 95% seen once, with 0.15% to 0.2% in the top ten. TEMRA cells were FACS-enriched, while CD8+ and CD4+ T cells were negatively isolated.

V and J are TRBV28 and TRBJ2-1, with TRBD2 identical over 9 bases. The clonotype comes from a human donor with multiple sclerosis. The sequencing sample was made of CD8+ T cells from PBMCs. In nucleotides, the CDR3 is TGTGCTACCAGGGCTAGCGGGAACCATGAGCAGTTCTTC. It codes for CATRASGNHEQFF.